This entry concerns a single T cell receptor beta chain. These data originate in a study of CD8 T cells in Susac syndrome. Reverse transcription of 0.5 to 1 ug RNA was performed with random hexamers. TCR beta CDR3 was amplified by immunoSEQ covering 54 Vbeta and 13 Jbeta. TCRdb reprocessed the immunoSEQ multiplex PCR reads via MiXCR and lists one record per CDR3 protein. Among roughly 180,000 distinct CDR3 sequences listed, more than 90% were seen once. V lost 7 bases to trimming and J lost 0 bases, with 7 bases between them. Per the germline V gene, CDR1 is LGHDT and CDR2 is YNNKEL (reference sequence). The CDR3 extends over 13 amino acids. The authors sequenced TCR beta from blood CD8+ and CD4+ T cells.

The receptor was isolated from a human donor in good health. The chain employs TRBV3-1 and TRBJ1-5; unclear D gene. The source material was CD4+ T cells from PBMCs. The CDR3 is CASMGYSNQPQHF. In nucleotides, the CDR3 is TGTGCCAGCATGGGGTATAGCAATCAGCCCCAGCATTTT.